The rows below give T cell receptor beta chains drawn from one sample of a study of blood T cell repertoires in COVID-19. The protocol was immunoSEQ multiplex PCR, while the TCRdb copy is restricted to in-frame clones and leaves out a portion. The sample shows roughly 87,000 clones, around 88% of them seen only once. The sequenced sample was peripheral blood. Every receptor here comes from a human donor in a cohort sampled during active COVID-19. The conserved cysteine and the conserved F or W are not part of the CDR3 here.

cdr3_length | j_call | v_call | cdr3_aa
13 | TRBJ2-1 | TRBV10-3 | AISYTGTGGDEQF
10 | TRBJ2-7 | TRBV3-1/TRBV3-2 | ASSPQGVEQY
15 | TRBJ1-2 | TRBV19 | ASSPRDRAERIYGYT
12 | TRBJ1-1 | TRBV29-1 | SVEMTGPHTEAF
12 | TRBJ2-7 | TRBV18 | ASSPQTSSYEQY
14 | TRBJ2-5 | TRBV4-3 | ASSQGLAGDQETQY
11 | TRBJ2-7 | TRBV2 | ASRGTGPYEQY
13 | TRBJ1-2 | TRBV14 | ASSLYPDWNYGYT
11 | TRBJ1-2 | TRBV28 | ASNTRVLYGYT
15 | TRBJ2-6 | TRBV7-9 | ASSPTGGLSGANVLT
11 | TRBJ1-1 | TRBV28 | ASSGRGRAEAF
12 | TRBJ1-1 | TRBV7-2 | ASSFGQGNTEAF
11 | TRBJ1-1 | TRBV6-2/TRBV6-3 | ASSQQLHTEAF
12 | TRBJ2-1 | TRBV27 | ASSLSRGYNEQF